A single sample gave rise to the 10 T cell receptor beta chains below, sequenced in a study of regulatory T cells in long-lasting Graves disease. This sample's time point: persistent/refractory GD, antithyroid drugs over 5 years with positive TRAb. Extracted RNA from PBMCs served as the source of the TCR library. Building of the TCR beta libraries involved iRepertoire HTBI primers and Arm-PCR of CDR3 regions. TCRdb itself ran the multiplex PCR reads through MiXCR, one entry per CDR3 protein. The table lists about 340,000 distinct CDR3 sequences, less than 20% of them singletons. The sequencing used peripheral blood mononuclear cells (PBMCs), collected when the disease was refractory, from a patient treated with antithyroid drugs. These receptor sequences come from a female donor with Graves disease.

This clonotype was found once. The chain carries TRBV19 and TRBJ1-2; D might be TRBD1 (6 bases). Germline V gives CDR1 LNHDA, CDR2 SQIVND (reference sequence). The CDR3 runs 14 residues. Trimming removed 5 bases from V and 0 bases from J, with 10 bases in between. The CDR3 is CASSRQEPNYGYTF. In nucleotides, the CDR3 is TGTGCCAGTAGTCGACAGGAACCTAACTATGGCTACACCTTC.

This clonotype has ten or more counts. This sequence joins TRBV28 and TRBJ2-7; a possible D gene is TRBD1 (5 bases). Germline CDR1 is MDHEN and CDR2 is SYDVKM. V shed 3 bases and J shed 0 bases, with 15 bases lying between them. The CDR3 contains 16 residues. This chain's CDR3 is CASSFSPGHRSYEQYF. The CDR3 nucleotides are TGTGCCAGCAGTTTCTCCCCCGGACACCGCTCCTACGAGCAGTACTTC.

This chain uses TRBV7-2 with TRBJ2-6, with 8 bases that match TRBD1. This CDR3 has 19 amino acids. The germline CDR1 and CDR2 sequences are SGHTA and FQGNSA. V was pared by 6 bases and J by 0 bases, with 13 bases of the junction left unmatched. The CDR3 DNA follows: TGTGCCAGCAGGTCAGGACAGGGCGACTTGCGCTCTGGGGCCAACGTCCTGACTTTC. The encoded protein is CASRSGQGDLRSGANVLTF.

This clonotype was picked up many times. CDR3 in amino acids: CASSFLEGSNQPQHF. The DNA for the CDR3 is TGTGCCAGCAGTTTTTTAGAGGGGAGCAATCAGCCCCAGCATTTT. The rearrangement joins TRBV12-3 or TRBV12-4 to TRBJ1-5; TRBD1 might be the D (5 bases). CDR3 size: 15 residues. The V gene lost 3 bases and the J gene lost 1 base, with 10 bases spanning the gap.

This clonotype was seen many times. This sequence joins TRBV3-1 and TRBJ2-7; a possible D gene is TRBD2 (6 bases). Trimming took off 0 bases at V and 3 bases at J, with 12 bases between the two ends. The CDR3 has 15 amino acids. The germline V gene encodes CDR1 LGHDT and CDR2 YNNKEL (reference sequence). CDR3 DNA: TGTGCCAGCAGCCAAGATCCCCAGCGGGTCTACGAGCAGTACTTC. This translates into CASSQDPQRVYEQYF.

This clonotype was observed a few times. The genes are TRBV4-1 and TRBJ1-1, with TRBD1 as a possible D gene (6 bases). V was pared by 4 bases and J by 4 bases, with 13 bases between. The germline V gene encodes CDR1 MGHRA and CDR2 YSYEKL. The CDR3 sequence is 14 residues long. The CDR3 nucleotides are TGCGCCAGCAGCCCTACTAACAGGGCCACTGAAGCTTTCTTT. Its translation: CASSPTNRATEAFF.

This clonotype was observed a few times. The chain joins TRBV3-1 to TRBJ1-1; D is uncertain. The length of the CDR3 is 13 residues. From germline, CDR1 is LGHDT and CDR2 YNNKEL (reference sequence). With 0 bases removed from V and 4 bases from J, the gap between germline ends came to 6 bases. The CDR3: CASSQDTSTEAFF. DNA for the CDR3: TGTGCCAGCAGCCAAGACACGAGCACTGAAGCTTTCTTT.

This clonotype has only a few counts. A much larger clone differs by one base, so this may be a read error. The rearrangement uses TRBV3-1 and TRBJ2-5, with 7 bases lining up with TRBD1. Per the germline V gene, CDR1 is LGHDT and CDR2 is YNNKEL (reference sequence). The length of the CDR3 is 14 residues. The J segment lost 5 bases and the V segment lost 11 bases, leaving 14 bases of the junction unmatched. The CDR3: CAGPQTGSHETQYF. The CDR3 DNA reads as TGTGCCGGCCCCCAGACAGGGAGTCATGAGACCCAGTACTTC.

This clonotype came up many times. This chain connects TRBV6-5 to TRBJ1-2, with a possible D match to TRBD1 (6 bases). The CDR3 has 17 amino acids. Looked up from germline, CDR1 is MNHEY and CDR2 is SVGAGI. V dropped 1 base and J dropped 4 bases, with 19 bases sitting between them. Here the CDR3 DNA reads TGTGCCAGCAGTTACTTCGCGACAGGCAGTCCAGGCTATGGCTACACCTTC. Protein product: CASSYFATGSPGYGYTF.

The chain recombines TRBV5-1 with TRBJ1-1, with D unresolved. The germline gives CDR1 SGHRS, CDR2 YFSETQ. The V end lost 8 bases, the J end lost 0 bases, and 11 bases lay between the germline ends. The CDR3 covers 13 residues. The chain's CDR3 is CASQREMNTEAFF. The CDR3 DNA reads as TGCGCCAGTCAAAGAGAGATGAACACTGAAGCTTTCTTT. The variable domain in full, with the rest retrieved from reference TRBV5-1 and TRBJ1-1, is KAGVTQTPRYLIKTRGQQVTLSCSPISGHRSVSWYQQTPGQGLQFLFEYFSETQRNKGNFPGRFSGRQFSNSRSEMNVSTLELGDSALYLCASQREMNTEAFFGQGTRLTVV.